Listed here is a single T cell receptor beta chain. Its target is unknown. The assay was immunoSEQ multiplex PCR, and TCRdb's table has in-frame clones only and misses some. The table shows about 70,000 clones, with around 90% occurring only once. The sample is drawn from a study of T cell responses to AZD1222 COVID-19 vaccine. Notes on the study in general: Compared with day 0, the breadth and depth of the Spike-specific TCR repertoire rose significantly after two doses of AZD1222. Females made up more of the donors, who were largely white British, and clonal diversity may have come out too low.

The germline V gene encodes CDR1 SGHTA and CDR2 FQGNSA. This CDR3 is built from 12 residues. The V gene end was trimmed by 10 bases and the J gene end by 4 bases; junction bases not matched to a gene: 4. This chain joins TRBV7-2 and TRBJ2-3, with 8 bases matching TRBD1. Here the sequenced sample was peripheral blood, taken on day 0 of MenACWY control vaccination. This clonotype was obtained from an adult in good health. The CDR3 sequence: CATQGASDTQYF. CDR3 nucleotides: TGTGCCACCCAGGGGGCATCAGATACGCAGTATTTT.